This T cell receptor beta chain is drawn from a study of long-term antiretroviral therapy in people with HIV. Per donor, a minimum of one pre-ART and a minimum of two post-ART PBMC samples were available. As concerns this clone: The antigen is not known.

Trimming stripped 9 bases from V and 6 bases from J, with 9 bases between. The CDR3 is 11 residues long. Germline CDR1 and CDR2: WNHNN and SYGVQD (reference sequence). Researchers ran immunoSEQ v3.0 at survey level. Assay used: immunoSEQ multiplex PCR; TCRdb lists only in-frame clones, some missing. The table records about 20,000 clones, approximately 80% of them present only once. Study conclusions and caveats: Repertoires from HIV showed CDR3 length ranges narrower than those of controls.

The receptor's source is a woman in her 50s with HIV. The chain has TRBV10-1 and TRBJ1-5; D ambiguous. The source material was unsorted PBMCs, sampled 0.3 years after starting antiretroviral therapy. This CDR3 is CASRTTQPQHF. CDR3 in DNA: TGCGCCAGTCGGACGACTCAGCCCCAGCATTTT.